The next 32 T cell receptor beta chains were all read from a single sample in a study of T cell repertoires in cytomegalovirus infection. TCRdb used MiXCR to reprocess the reads, holding one entry per CDR3 protein. The sample records some 200,000 distinct CDR3 sequences, about 20% being singletons. The sequencing sample was made of PBMCs. These receptors came from a human donor in good health (CMV status not recorded). Some clones in this sample may be carry-over from other donors' samples.

As to this clonotype: One end of the junction fails to match germline, which may point to a read error. The genes are TRBV5-1 and TRBJ1-2, with 7 positions matching TRBD1. In germline, CDR1 is SGHRS, CDR2 YFSETQ. CDR3 length equals 13 residues. The CDR3 protein is CASSRDSLYGYIF. DNA for the CDR3: TGCGCCAGCAGCCGGGACAGCCTCTATGGCTACATCTTC.

The CDR3 region is CASSLAPSPDYGYTF. In nucleotides, the CDR3 is TGTGCCAGCAGTTTAGCGCCTTCCCCTGACTATGGCTACACCTTC. The rearrangement links TRBV12-3 or TRBV12-4 to TRBJ1-2; no clear D gene. The CDR3 has 15 amino acids. V was cut by 0 bases and J by 3 bases, with 11 bases left in between.

This clonotype was observed a few times. V usage is TRBV20-1 and J usage is TRBJ1-1; no clear D. The CDR3 totals 14 residues. Germline values: CDR1 DFQATT, CDR2 SNEGSKA (reference sequence). V lost 2 bases and J lost 4, with 14 bases in between. CDR3 amino acids: CSARSWREGTEAFF. The CDR3, as DNA: TGCAGTGCTAGATCCTGGCGTGAGGGCACTGAAGCTTTCTTT.

V is TRBV20-1 and J is TRBJ1-5; D is unresolved. V was pared by 4 bases and J by 4 bases, with 14 bases between. This CDR3 comprises 14 residues. Germline V gene lookup returns CDR1 DFQATT and CDR2 SNEGSKA (reference sequence). As DNA, the CDR3 is TGCAGTGCTACACTGGACGTCTTTAATCAGCCCCAGCATTTT. Amino acids: CSATLDVFNQPQHF.

The chain combines TRBV20-1 with TRBJ1-1; TRBD1 might be the D (5 bases). V was shortened by 3 bases and J by 1 base, with 12 bases between the two germline ends. This CDR3 has 14 amino acids. The germline CDR1 and CDR2 sequences are DFQATT and SNEGSKA (reference sequence). The CDR3 spells CSARTGGPNTEAFF. The CDR3 region has the DNA TGCAGTGCTAGGACGGGGGGACCGAACACTGAAGCTTTCTTT.

This clonotype was seen ten or more times. The chain combines TRBV7-2 with TRBJ2-3, with no clear D. Trimming cost V 8 bases and J 7 bases, with 10 bases left between them. CDR3 length equals 11 residues. From germline, CDR1 is SGHTA and CDR2 FQGNSA. The CDR3 sequence: CASQTRNTQYF. DNA of the CDR3: TGTGCCAGCCAAACGCGGAATACGCAGTATTTT.

As concerns this clonotype: One end of the junction fails to match germline, which may point to a read error. This chain uses TRBV13 with TRBJ1-2; 9 bases fit TRBD1. The CDR3 spans 17 residues. CDR1 and CDR2 from the germline V gene are PRHDT and FYEKMQ (reference sequence). CDR3 sequence: CASSLAALWDRANGYTF. The CDR3 DNA sequence: TGCGCCAGCAGCTTGGCAGCTCTGTGGGACAGGGCAAATGGCTACACCTTC.

This clonotype was detected many times. The CDR3 DNA reads TGTGCCAGCAGCTACAGCGGAAAAGCCTACGAGCAGTACTTC. This sequence encodes CASSYSGKAYEQYF. This chain uses TRBV7-2 with TRBJ2-7; possible D gene TRBD2, 5 bases. Per the germline V gene, CDR1 is SGHTA and CDR2 is FQGNSA. CDR3 length equals 14 residues. Deletions cut 4 bases from V and 2 bases from J, with 12 bases between.

The chain couples TRBV6-2 or TRBV6-3 to TRBJ2-7; D perhaps matches TRBD1 (6 bases). Between the trimmed V and J ends, which lost 2 bases and 1 base, there was a span of 9 bases. The CDR3 contains 14 residues. Germline V CDR1 and CDR2: MNHEY, SVGEGT. CDR3 bases: TGTGCCAGCAGTTACCGGGACACTTCCTACGAGCAGTACTTC. As protein: CASSYRDTSYEQYF.

In this sample, this clonotype turned up a few times. The V and J genes are TRBV5-4 and TRBJ2-7; the D is unclear. V was clipped by 0 bases and J by 2 bases, with 3 bases between them. Looked up from germline, CDR1 is SGHNT and CDR2 is YYREEE (reference sequence). There are 12 residues in the CDR3. DNA for the CDR3: TGTGCCAGCAGCTTGGAGGCCTACGAGCAGTACTTC. Its protein product is CASSLEAYEQYF.

This clonotype was picked up a small number of times. This chain uses TRBV28 with TRBJ2-2; 8 bases fit TRBD2. CDR1 is MDHEN, CDR2 SYDVKM, per germline. V dropped 5 bases and J dropped 4; count of bases not matched to a gene: 3. There are 14 residues in the CDR3. CDR3 DNA: TGTGCCAGCAGTAGCGCGGGAGGCACCGGGGAGCTGTTTTTT. Translation gives CASSSAGGTGELFF.

This clonotype was found many times. The chain couples TRBV19 to TRBJ2-2; D unresolved. V gave up 9 bases and J gave up 6 bases, with 11 bases separating them. Germline V lookup: CDR1 LNHDA, CDR2 SQIVND (reference sequence). This CDR3 is built from 12 residues. DNA of the CDR3: TGTGCCAGCCCTTCCTACGCCGGGGAGCTGTTTTTT. Encoded protein: CASPSYAGELFF.

In its sample, this clonotype was seen a few times. The chain couples TRBV6-5 to TRBJ2-3, with 7 bases lining up with TRBD1. CDR3 length equals 12 residues. Germline-derived CDR1 and CDR2 are MNHEY and SVGAGI. J gave up 10 bases and V 6 bases, and 7 bases lay outside the gene matches. CDR3 sequence (DNA): TGTGCCAGCAGGCGAATGACAGGGCCGCAGTATTTT. Its translation: CASRRMTGPQYF.

This clonotype came up a few times. This chain connects TRBV11-3 to TRBJ2-1, with TRBD1 as a possible D gene (5 bases). Trimming removed 1 base from V and 2 bases from J, with 6 bases in between. The CDR3 loop spans 14 amino acids. Germline assignment: CDR1 SGHNT and CDR2 YENEEA. The CDR3 DNA follows: TGTGCCAGCAGCTTAGGGGGCGCCTACAATGAGCAGTTCTTC. It translates to CASSLGGAYNEQFF.

This clonotype was recorded many times. The V call is TRBV2, the J call TRBJ1-1, with unresolved D. Germline CDR1 is SNHLY and CDR2 is FYNNEI. The V and J ends lost 9 bases and 1 base respectively, with 18 bases between them. This CDR3 has 15 amino acids. The CDR3 sequence is CARRDLRGENTEAFF. For the CDR3, the DNA is TGTGCCAGAAGGGATCTACGAGGAGAGAACACTGAAGCTTTCTTT.

This clonotype was seen at least ten times. V usage is TRBV7-8 and J usage is TRBJ1-6; 9 bases are a match to TRBD1. Germline CDR1 is SGHVS and CDR2 is FQNEAQ. This CDR3 contains 14 residues. V lost 1 base to trimming and J lost 8 bases; unmatched junction nucleotides: 0. This CDR3 reads CASSLGDRDSPLHF. Here the CDR3 DNA reads TGTGCCAGCAGCTTAGGGGACAGGGATTCACCCCTCCACTTT.

V and J are TRBV4-1 and TRBJ1-2, with D possibly matching TRBD1 (6 bases). The CDR3 has 14 residues. V was shortened by 0 bases and J by 8 bases, with 13 bases between the two germline ends. CDR1 MGHRA and CDR2 YSYEKL come from the germline V gene. The CDR3 nucleotides read TGCGCCAGCAGCCAAGATGAGGGGGGCTGGGGCTACACCTTC. Translation gives CASSQDEGGWGYTF.

The gene calls are TRBV5-6 and TRBJ2-5; 7 bases map to TRBD1. The CDR3 is made up of 15 amino acids. Trimming removed 0 bases from V and 2 bases from J; junction bases left unmatched: 4. The germline V gene encodes CDR1 SGHDT and CDR2 YYEEEE. This chain's CDR3 is CASSLVGGGQETQYF. The CDR3 bases are TGTGCCAGCAGCTTGGTAGGGGGCGGACAAGAGACCCAGTACTTC.

This clonotype has at least ten counts. The chain uses TRBV7-6 and TRBJ2-1; TRBD1 aligns across 9 bases. The junction had 13 bases not matched to a gene; V was cut back by 5 bases and J by 8 bases. The CDR3 loop spans 16 amino acids. Germline V gives CDR1 SGHVS, CDR2 FNYEAQ. The DNA of the CDR3 is TGTGCCAGCAGCCTTGGGACCGGGACAGGGACAGATGAGCAGTTCTTC. It yields the protein CASSLGTGTGTDEQFF. The variable domain in full, with the rest retrieved from reference TRBV7-6 and TRBJ2-1, is GAGVSQSPRYKVTKRGQDVALRCDPISGHVSLYWYRQALGQGPEFLTYFNYEAQQDKSGLPNDRFSAERPEGSISTLTIQRTEQRDSAMYRCASSLGTGTGTDEQFFGPGTRLTVL.

The chain carries TRBV5-6 and TRBJ2-3; D is undetermined. Trimming took off 1 base at V and 12 bases at J, with 15 bases between the two ends. The germline CDR1 and CDR2 sequences are SGHDT and YYEEEE. The CDR3 runs to 13 residues. CDR3 amino acids: CASSLNAAESQYF. The CDR3 bases are TGTGCCAGCAGCTTGAATGCAGCCGAAAGTCAGTATTTT.

This clonotype occurred many times. The rearrangement links TRBV25-1 to TRBJ2-7, with 7 bases lining up with TRBD1. Germline V gives CDR1 MGHDK, CDR2 SYGVNS. The trim removed 2 bases at V and 3 bases at J, leaving 4 bases unmatched. CDR3 size: 14 residues. The CDR3 sequence is CASSEGGQSYEQYF. The CDR3 nucleotides read TGTGCCAGCAGTGAAGGGGGACAGAGCTACGAGCAGTACTTC.

This clonotype has more than one count but fewer than ten. V gene TRBV11-3 combines with J gene TRBJ2-5, with 11 bases fitting TRBD2. CDR3 length: 15 residues. CDR1 is SGHNT, CDR2 YENEEA, per germline. V lost 0 bases and J lost 6; bases outside the gene matches: 3. The CDR3 nucleotides read TGTGCCAGCAGCTTAGAGGCTAGCGGGAGGAAGACCCAGTACTTC. Translated, it gives CASSLEASGRKTQYF.

The table lists this clonotype with a few counts. In DNA, the CDR3 is TGCAGCGTTGGGACAGGTTCGGGAGCGGGAGGCGCAGATACGCAGTATTTT. Translation gives CSVGTGSGAGGADTQYF. The chain links TRBV29-1 to TRBJ2-3; TRBD2 matches at 9 bases. V shed 4 bases and J 4 bases; nucleotides not matched to a gene: 15. The CDR3 consists of 17 residues. The germline V gene has CDR1 SQVTM and CDR2 ANQGSEA.

This clonotype was observed a few times. The chain joins TRBV19 to TRBJ2-2; no definite D call. The V end was cut by 9 bases, the J end by 0 bases, with 11 bases between. CDR3 length: 14 residues. CDR1 LNHDA and CDR2 SQIVND come from the germline V gene (reference sequence). CDR3 coding DNA: TGTGCCAGCCTCAATAATCCGAACACCGGGGAGCTGTTTTTT. It encodes CASLNNPNTGELFF.

At least ten counts were recorded for this clonotype. The rearrangement joins TRBV7-2 to TRBJ1-4; no definite D call. This CDR3 comprises 14 residues. V shed 3 bases and J shed 2 bases, with 7 bases lying between them. Germline V lookup: CDR1 SGHTA, CDR2 FQGNSA. The CDR3 DNA follows: TGTGCCAGCAGCTTCGGGTGGACTAATGAAAAACTGTTTTTT. Its translation: CASSFGWTNEKLFF.

This clonotype was seen at least ten times. The gene calls are TRBV7-2 and TRBJ1-2, with 11 bases identical to TRBD1. This CDR3 has 17 residues. The J segment lost 4 bases and the V segment lost 5 bases, leaving 12 bases of the junction unmatched. From germline, CDR1 is SGHTA and CDR2 FQGNSA. The CDR3 sequence: CASSVTGTGGLGYGYTF. In DNA, the CDR3 is TGTGCCAGCAGCGTAACCGGGACAGGGGGACTAGGCTATGGCTACACCTTC.

This clonotype has at least ten counts. J is TRBJ2-7 and V is TRBV7-2, with D uncertain. This CDR3 region has 15 residues. Germline CDR1 SGHTA, CDR2 FQGNSA. V was cut by 1 base and J by 2 bases, with 12 bases left in between. In nucleotides, the CDR3 is TGTGCCAGCAGCTTAGGTTTTGGGAACCCCTACGAGCAGTACTTC. Translated, it gives CASSLGFGNPYEQYF. Complete variable domain (other parts from reference TRBV7-2 and TRBJ2-7): GAGVSQSPSNKVTEKGKDVELRCDPISGHTALYWYRQSLGQGLEFLIYFQGNSAPDKSGLPSDRFSAERTGGSVSTLTIQRTQQEDSAVYLCASSLGFGNPYEQYFGPGTRLTVT.

The genes are TRBV12-3 or TRBV12-4 and TRBJ1-5; D is unclear. The CDR3 has 16 amino acids. V lost 1 base and J 2 bases, leaving 12 bases between the germline ends. The CDR3 DNA reads as TGTGCCAGCAGTTTAGGCTCGGGGAGAGGCAATCAGCCCCAGCATTTT. It translates to CASSLGSGRGNQPQHF.

This clonotype was counted only a few times. The J gene is TRBJ1-2, the V gene TRBV12-3 or TRBV12-4; 7 bases map to TRBD1. Trimming at V came to 6 bases and at J to 2 bases, leaving 6 bases not matched to a gene. CDR3 length equals 14 residues. The CDR3 is CASRTGTENYGYTF. The CDR3 bases are TGTGCCAGCAGAACCGGGACAGAGAACTATGGCTACACCTTC.

This clonotype was recorded a few times. The V gene is TRBV28, the J gene TRBJ2-1; a possible D gene is TRBD2 (5 bases). V gave up 5 bases and J gave up 8 bases, with 16 bases separating them. The CDR3 has 14 amino acids. Per the germline V gene, CDR1 is MDHEN and CDR2 is SYDVKM. The CDR3 here is CASSETPPEDEQFF. CDR3 nucleotide sequence: TGTGCCAGCAGTGAGACTCCCCCGGAGGATGAGCAGTTCTTC.

This clonotype has a handful of counts. This CDR3 is CASRPWRGDGYTF. The CDR3 DNA reads as TGTGCCAGCAGGCCATGGAGGGGAGATGGCTACACCTTC. The chain carries TRBV13 and TRBJ1-2, with D perhaps matching TRBD1 (5 bases). The CDR3 consists of 13 residues. Germline lookup yields CDR1 PRHDT and CDR2 FYEKMQ (reference sequence). The V and J ends lost 6 bases and 6 bases respectively, with 14 bases between them.

This chain uses TRBV7-9 with TRBJ2-7; TRBD2 matches 14 bases. The CDR3 contains 19 residues. From germline, CDR1 is SEHNR and CDR2 FQNEAQ (reference sequence). The ends lost 5 bases at V and 2 bases at J; junction bases unmatched: 14. The CDR3 here is CASSRLTSGRDADPYEQYF. The CDR3 DNA reads as TGTGCCAGCAGCCGCTTGACTAGCGGGAGGGACGCCGACCCCTACGAGCAGTACTTC.